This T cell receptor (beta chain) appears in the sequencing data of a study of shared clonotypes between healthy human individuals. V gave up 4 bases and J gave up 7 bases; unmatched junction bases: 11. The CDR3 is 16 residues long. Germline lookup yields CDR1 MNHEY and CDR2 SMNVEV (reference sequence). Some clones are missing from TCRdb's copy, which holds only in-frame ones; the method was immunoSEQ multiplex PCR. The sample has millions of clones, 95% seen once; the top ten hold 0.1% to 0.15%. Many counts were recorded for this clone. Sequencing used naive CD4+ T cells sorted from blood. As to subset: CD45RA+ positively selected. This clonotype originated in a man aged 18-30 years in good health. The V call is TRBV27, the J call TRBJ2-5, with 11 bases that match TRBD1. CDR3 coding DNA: TGTGCCAGCAGTTCGTCCGGGACAGGGGGAGTCGGGACCCAGTACTTC. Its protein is CASSSSGTGGVGTQYF.